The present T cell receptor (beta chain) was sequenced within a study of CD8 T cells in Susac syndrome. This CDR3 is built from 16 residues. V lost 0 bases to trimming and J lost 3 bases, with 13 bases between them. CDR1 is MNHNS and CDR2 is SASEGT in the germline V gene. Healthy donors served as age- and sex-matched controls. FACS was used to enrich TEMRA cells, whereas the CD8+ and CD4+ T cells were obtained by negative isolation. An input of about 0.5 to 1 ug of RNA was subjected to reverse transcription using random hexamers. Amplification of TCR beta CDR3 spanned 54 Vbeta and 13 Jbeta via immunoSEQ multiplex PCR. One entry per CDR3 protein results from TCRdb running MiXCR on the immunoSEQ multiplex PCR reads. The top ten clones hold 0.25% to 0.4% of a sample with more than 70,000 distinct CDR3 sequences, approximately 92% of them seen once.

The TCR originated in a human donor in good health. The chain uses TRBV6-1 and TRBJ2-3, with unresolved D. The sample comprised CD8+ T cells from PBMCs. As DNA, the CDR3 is TGTGCCAGCAGTGAAGCGCTGGTAACCTTAACAGATACGCAGTATTTT. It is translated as CASSEALVTLTDTQYF.